This T cell receptor beta chain was profiled in a study of blood T cell repertoires in COVID-19. Study-wide background: Sites in the United States, Italy and Spain provided acute and convalescent COVID-19 samples. PBMCs, B-cell-depleted T cells, or T cells provided the cDNA or gDNA that made up the material.

This clone has just one count. Original processing notes: The assay estimated nucleated cells by amplifying reference gene primers. Produced via immunoSEQ multiplex PCR; TCRdb's table is partial and in-frame only. That table supplies the V and J calls and clone size; D and trimming were determined from the DNA. Of approximately 150,000 clones listed, about four fifths are singletons. V lost 4 bases and J 2 bases, leaving 13 bases between the germline ends. This CDR3 is 15 amino acids long. Per germline, CDR1 SGHNT and CDR2 YYREEE (reference sequence). The sample taken for sequencing was peripheral blood. The chain uses TRBV5-4 and TRBJ2-1, with D possibly being TRBD1 or TRBD2 (7 bases each). The receptor's source is a woman between 55 and 75 years old with COVID-19, enrolled during active disease. CDR3 residues: CASSLGGTAYNEQFF. The CDR3, as DNA: TGTGCCAGCAGCCTGGGAGGGACAGCCTACAATGAGCAGTTCTTC.